The rows below give T cell receptor beta chains drawn from one sample of a study of control samples from healthy donors and cancer patients. Here immunoSEQ multiplex PCR was the method, and the copy in TCRdb shows in-frame clones only, minus some. This table has some 410,000 clones, 80% to 95% appearing once. The sample consisted of PBMCs. The receptors here all came from a middle-aged man with head and neck cancer. Both conserved end residues are part of each CDR3. Each record gives: D gene, V gene, J gene, clone size, CDR3 protein, CDR3 DNA. The D gene is left open where the match is weak. Where a row states a size, it is once, few, many or the class of an expanded clone; other rows omit it.

-,TRBV19,TRBJ1-5,-,CASSIGGNQPQHF,TGTGCCAGTAGTATTGGAGGGAATCAGCCCCAGCATTTT
-,TRBV7-2,TRBJ2-7,-,CASSFRQDYEQYF,TGTGCCAGCAGCTTTCGACAGGACTACGAGCAGTACTTC
TRBD1,TRBV4-3,TRBJ2-7,once,CASSQDSSGTGTYEQYF,TGCGCCAGCAGCCAAGACAGCTCGGGGACAGGAACCTACGAGCAGTACTTC
TRBD1,TRBV19,TRBJ2-1,-,CASSTGQGRDNEQFF,TGTGCCAGTAGTACCGGACAGGGAAGGGACAATGAGCAGTTCTTC
-,TRBV7-2,TRBJ2-2,-,CASSLVGPPGELFF,TGTGCCAGCAGCTTAGTGGGCCCCCCCGGGGAGCTGTTTTTT
TRBD1,TRBV18,TRBJ2-7,-,CASSPGTGNIYEQYF,TGTGCCAGCTCACCGGGGACAGGGAACATCTACGAGCAGTACTTC
-,TRBV28,TRBJ1-1,-,CANAGRGNTEAFF,TGTGCCAATGCAGGGAGGGGGAACACTGAAGCTTTCTTT
-,TRBV30,TRBJ1-1,few,CAWTFAGDRNTEAFF,TGTGCCTGGACATTTGCAGGAGACAGGAACACTGAAGCTTTCTTT
-,TRBV11-2,TRBJ1-1,-,CASSLVSTATAFF,TGTGCCAGCAGCTTAGTTTCGACGGCAACAGCTTTCTTT
TRBD2,TRBV24-1,TRBJ2-2,-,CATSDSGLAGGTGELFF,TGTGCCACCAGTGATTCCGGACTAGCGGGAGGAACCGGGGAGCTGTTTTTT
-,TRBV24-1,TRBJ2-1,-,CATSDLVRGRDEQFF,TGTGCCACCAGTGATTTAGTAAGGGGACGGGATGAGCAGTTCTTC
TRBD2,TRBV9,TRBJ2-5,-,CASSVGTSGGRETQYF,TGTGCCAGCAGCGTAGGGACTAGCGGGGGCCGAGAGACCCAGTACTTC
-,TRBV5-5,TRBJ1-1,-,CASSTQANTEAFF,TGTGCCAGCAGCACCCAGGCAAACACTGAAGCTTTCTTT
TRBD1,TRBV7-9,TRBJ2-5,-,CASKNRDSQETQYF,TGTGCCAGCAAAAACCGGGACAGCCAAGAGACCCAGTACTTC
-,TRBV2,TRBJ2-5,once,CASGYLVEETQYF,TGTGCCAGCGGATACCTGGTGGAGGAGACCCAGTACTTC
TRBD2,TRBV28,TRBJ2-7,-,CASSFGRGGPPYEQYF,TGTGCCAGCAGTTTCGGGCGCGGGGGACCTCCCTACGAGCAGTACTTC
-,TRBV7-8,TRBJ2-2,-,CASSLSPSGELFF,TGTGCCAGCAGCTTAAGCCCGTCCGGGGAGCTGTTTTTT
-,TRBV18,TRBJ1-2,-,CASSPPTDNYGYTF,TGTGCCAGCTCACCACCCACGGATAACTATGGCTACACCTTC
-,TRBV30,TRBJ1-3,once,CAWSDSAYSGNTIYF,TGTGCCTGGAGTGACAGCGCCTACTCTGGAAACACCATATATTTT